The T cell receptor (beta chain) under discussion was sequenced for a study of T cells in Graves' hyperthyroidism and ophthalmopathy. The CDR3 loop spans 19 amino acids. Germline CDR1 MNHEY, CDR2 SVGAGI. V lost 5 bases and J 6 bases, leaving 28 bases between the germline ends. Amplified regions were TCR beta CDR3 sequences from RNA transcripts. The HTBI primer set served for first-round RT-PCR of the TCR CDR3. In TCRdb, the multiplex PCR reads were re-called with MiXCR into one record per CDR3 protein. There are about 710,000 distinct CDR3 sequences in the sample; over 15% occur only once, and approximately 8% lies in the top ten. Stability of Graves' hyperthyroidism was defined as absent ophthalmopathy progression within 18 months. Orbital computed tomography, thyroid ultrasound, serum thyroxine and TRAb, and clinical symptoms together informed the diagnoses. Fresh peripheral blood, 7.5 to 10 ml, yielded the PBMCs.

The sample holds a few counts of this clonotype. This sequence originates from a man in his late teens or twenties with Graves' hyperthyroidism. Sequenced input: blood. The chain combines TRBV6-5 with TRBJ2-2; D might be TRBD2 (6 bases). The CDR3 DNA reads as TGTGCCAGCAGTCGGCCTAGCGTCACCCTAACGAAAGGGGCCGGGGAGCTGTTTTTT. Amino acid sequence: CASSRPSVTLTKGAGELFF.